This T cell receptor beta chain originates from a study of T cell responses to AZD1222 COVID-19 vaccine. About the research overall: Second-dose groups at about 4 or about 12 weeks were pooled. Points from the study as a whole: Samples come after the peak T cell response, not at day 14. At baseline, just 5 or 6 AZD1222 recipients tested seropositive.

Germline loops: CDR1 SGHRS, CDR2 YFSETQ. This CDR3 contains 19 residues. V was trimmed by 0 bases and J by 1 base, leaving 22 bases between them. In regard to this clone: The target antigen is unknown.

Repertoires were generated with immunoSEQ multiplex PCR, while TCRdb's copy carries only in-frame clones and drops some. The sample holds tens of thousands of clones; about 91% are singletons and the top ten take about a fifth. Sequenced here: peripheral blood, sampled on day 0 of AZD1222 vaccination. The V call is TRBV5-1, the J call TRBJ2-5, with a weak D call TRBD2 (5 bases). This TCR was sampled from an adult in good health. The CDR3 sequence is CASSLAPGRPGLSQETQYF. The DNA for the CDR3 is TGCGCCAGCAGCTTGGCCCCGGGGAGACCTGGACTGAGCCAAGAGACCCAGTACTTC.